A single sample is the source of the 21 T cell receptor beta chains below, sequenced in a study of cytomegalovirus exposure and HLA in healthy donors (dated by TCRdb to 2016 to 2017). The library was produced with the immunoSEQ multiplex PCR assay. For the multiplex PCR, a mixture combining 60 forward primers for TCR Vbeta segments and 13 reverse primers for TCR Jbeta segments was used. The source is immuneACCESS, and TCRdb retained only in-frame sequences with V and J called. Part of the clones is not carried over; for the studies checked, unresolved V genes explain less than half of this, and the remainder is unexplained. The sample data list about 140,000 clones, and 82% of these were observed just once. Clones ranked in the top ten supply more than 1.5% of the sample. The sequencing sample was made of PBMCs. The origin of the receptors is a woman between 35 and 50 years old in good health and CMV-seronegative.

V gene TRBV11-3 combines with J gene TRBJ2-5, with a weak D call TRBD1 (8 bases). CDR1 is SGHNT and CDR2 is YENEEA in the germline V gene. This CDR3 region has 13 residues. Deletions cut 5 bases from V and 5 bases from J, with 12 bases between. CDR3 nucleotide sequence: TGTGCCAGCAGCGGACAGGGAGGGGAGACCCAGTACTTC. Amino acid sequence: CASSGQGGETQYF.

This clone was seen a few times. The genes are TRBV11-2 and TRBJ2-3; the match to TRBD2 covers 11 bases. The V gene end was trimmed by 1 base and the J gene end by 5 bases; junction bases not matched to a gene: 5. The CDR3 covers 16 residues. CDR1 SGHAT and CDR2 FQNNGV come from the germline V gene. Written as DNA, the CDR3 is TGTGCCAGCAGCTTAGGTGTTCTAGCGGGAGGAGATACGCAGTATTTT. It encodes CASSLGVLAGGDTQYF.

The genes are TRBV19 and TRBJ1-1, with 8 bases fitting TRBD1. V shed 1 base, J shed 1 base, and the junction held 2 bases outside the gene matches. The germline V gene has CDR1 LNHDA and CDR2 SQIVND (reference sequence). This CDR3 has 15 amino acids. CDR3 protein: CASSIGTGWNTEAFF. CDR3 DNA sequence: TGTGCCAGTAGTATAGGGACAGGGTGGAACACTGAAGCTTTCTTT.

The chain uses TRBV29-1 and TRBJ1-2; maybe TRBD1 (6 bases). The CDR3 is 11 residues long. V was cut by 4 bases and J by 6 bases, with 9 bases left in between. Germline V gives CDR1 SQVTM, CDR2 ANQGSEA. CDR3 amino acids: CSVGQADGYTF. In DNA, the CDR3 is TGCAGCGTTGGACAGGCAGATGGCTACACCTTC.

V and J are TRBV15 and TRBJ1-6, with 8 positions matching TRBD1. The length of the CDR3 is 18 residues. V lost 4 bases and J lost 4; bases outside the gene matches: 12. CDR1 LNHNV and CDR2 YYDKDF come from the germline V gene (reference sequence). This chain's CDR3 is CATSIGQGSKEYNSPLHF. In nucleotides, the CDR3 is TGTGCCACCAGCATTGGACAGGGTTCAAAGGAATATAATTCACCCCTCCACTTT. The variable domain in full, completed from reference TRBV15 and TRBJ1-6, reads DAMVIQNPRYQVTQFGKPVTLSCSQTLNHNVMYWYQQKSSQAPKLLFHYYDKDFNNEADTPDNFQSRRPNTSFCFLDIRSPGLGDTAMYLCATSIGQGSKEYNSPLHFGNGTRLTVT.

CDR3 in amino acids: CASSLMASGNTGELFF. The CDR3 DNA reads as TGCGCCAGCAGCTTGATGGCTAGCGGTAACACCGGGGAGCTGTTTTTT. The chain uses TRBV5-1 and TRBJ2-2; 7 bases line up with TRBD2. Trimming at V came to 1 base and at J to 2 bases, leaving 5 bases not matched to a gene. Per the germline V gene, CDR1 is SGHRS and CDR2 is YFSETQ. The CDR3 runs to 16 residues.

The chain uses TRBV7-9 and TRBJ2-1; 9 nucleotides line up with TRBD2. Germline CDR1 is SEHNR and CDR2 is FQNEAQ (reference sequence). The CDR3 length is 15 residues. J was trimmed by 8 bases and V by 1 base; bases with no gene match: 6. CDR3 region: CASSLEWVAGDEQFF. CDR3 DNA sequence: TGTGCCAGCAGCTTAGAATGGGTAGCGGGAGATGAGCAGTTCTTC.

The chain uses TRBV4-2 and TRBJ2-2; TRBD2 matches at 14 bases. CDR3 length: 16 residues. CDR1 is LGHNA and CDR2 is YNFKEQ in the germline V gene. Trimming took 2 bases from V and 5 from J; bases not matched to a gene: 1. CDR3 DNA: TGTGCCAGCAGCCAACGACTAGCGGGAGGGACCGGGGAGCTGTTTTTT. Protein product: CASSQRLAGGTGELFF.

Written as DNA, the CDR3 is TGCGCCAGCAGCTTTACTAGCGGGACGGATACCGGGGAGCTGTTTTTT. Encoded protein: CASSFTSGTDTGELFF. The V call is TRBV5-1, the J call TRBJ2-2; the match to TRBD2 covers 10 bases. Trimming removed 2 bases from V and 5 bases from J; junction bases left unmatched: 6. CDR1 and CDR2 (germline): SGHRS, YFSETQ. This CDR3 comprises 16 residues.

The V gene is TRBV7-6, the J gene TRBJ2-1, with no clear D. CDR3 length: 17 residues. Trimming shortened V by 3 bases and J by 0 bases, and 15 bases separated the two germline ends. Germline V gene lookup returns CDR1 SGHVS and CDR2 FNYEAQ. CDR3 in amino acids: CASSFPLGPGSYNEQFF. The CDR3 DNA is TGTGCCAGCAGCTTCCCCCTCGGTCCAGGCTCCTACAATGAGCAGTTCTTC.

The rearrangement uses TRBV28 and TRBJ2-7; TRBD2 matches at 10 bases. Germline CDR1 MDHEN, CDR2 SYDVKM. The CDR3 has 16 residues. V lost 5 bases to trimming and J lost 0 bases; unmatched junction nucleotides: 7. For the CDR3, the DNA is TGTGCCAGCAGTGATACCGGGACTAGCGACTCCTACGAGCAGTACTTC. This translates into CASSDTGTSDSYEQYF.

CDR3 amino acids: CASSFAGGSLEQYF. CDR3 DNA: TGTGCCAGCAGCTTCGCGGGAGGATCCCTAGAGCAGTACTTC. This chain connects TRBV7-9 to TRBJ2-7; 8 bases fit TRBD2. CDR1 is SEHNR and CDR2 is FQNEAQ in the germline V gene (reference sequence). This CDR3 has 14 amino acids. V lost 3 bases, J lost 7 bases, and 8 bases stayed unmatched.

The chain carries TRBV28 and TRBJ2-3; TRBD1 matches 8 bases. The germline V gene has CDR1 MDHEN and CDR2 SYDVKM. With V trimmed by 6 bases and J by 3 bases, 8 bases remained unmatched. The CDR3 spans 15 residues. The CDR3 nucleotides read TGTGCCAGCAGGAGTTGGGGACAGGTTACAGATACGCAGTATTTT. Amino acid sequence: CASRSWGQVTDTQYF.

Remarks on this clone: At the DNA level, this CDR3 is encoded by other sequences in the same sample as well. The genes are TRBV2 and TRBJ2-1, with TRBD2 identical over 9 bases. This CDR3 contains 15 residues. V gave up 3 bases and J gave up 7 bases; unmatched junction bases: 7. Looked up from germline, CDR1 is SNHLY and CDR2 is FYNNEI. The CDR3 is CASSERLAGQNEQFF. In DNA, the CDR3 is TGTGCCAGCAGTGAGAGGCTAGCGGGGCAGAATGAGCAGTTCTTC.

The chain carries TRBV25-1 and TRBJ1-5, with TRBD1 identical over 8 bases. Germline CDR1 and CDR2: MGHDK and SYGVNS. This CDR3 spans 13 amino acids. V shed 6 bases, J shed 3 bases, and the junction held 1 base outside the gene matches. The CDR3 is CASRGQVNQPQHF. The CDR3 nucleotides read TGTGCCAGCAGGGGACAGGTCAATCAGCCCCAGCATTTT.

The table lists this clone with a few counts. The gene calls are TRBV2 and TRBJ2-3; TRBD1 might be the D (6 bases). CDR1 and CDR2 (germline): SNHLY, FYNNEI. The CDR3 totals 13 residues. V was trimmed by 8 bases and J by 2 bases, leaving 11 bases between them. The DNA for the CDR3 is TGTGCCAGCGTTAGACAGGACACAGATACGCAGTATTTT. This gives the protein CASVRQDTDTQYF.

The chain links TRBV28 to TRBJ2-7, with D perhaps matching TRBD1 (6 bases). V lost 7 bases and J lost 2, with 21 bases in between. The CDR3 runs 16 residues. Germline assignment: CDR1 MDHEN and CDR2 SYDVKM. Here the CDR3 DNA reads TGTGCCAGCACCATACTCAGGGGTGCAGGTCCCTACGAGCAGTACTTC. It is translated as CASTILRGAGPYEQYF. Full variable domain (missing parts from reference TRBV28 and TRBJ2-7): DVKVTQSSRYLVKRTGEKVFLECVQDMDHENMFWYRQDPGLGLRLIYFSYDVKMKEKGDIPEGYSVSREKKERFSLILESASTNQTSMYLCASTILRGAGPYEQYFGPGTRLTVT.

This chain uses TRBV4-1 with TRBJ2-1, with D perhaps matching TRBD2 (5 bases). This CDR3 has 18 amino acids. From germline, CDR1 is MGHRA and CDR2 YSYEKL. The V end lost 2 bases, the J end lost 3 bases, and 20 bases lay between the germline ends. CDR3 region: CASSQYLVSEGVYNEQFF. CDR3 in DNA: TGCGCCAGCAGCCAATATCTAGTTTCAGAGGGTGTCTACAATGAGCAGTTCTTC.

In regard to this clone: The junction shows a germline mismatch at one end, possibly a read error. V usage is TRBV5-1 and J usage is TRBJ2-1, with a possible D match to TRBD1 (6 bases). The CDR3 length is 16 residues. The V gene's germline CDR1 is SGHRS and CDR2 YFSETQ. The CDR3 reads CTSKTGQPNSYNEQFF. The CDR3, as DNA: TGCACCAGCAAAACCGGACAGCCCAACTCCTACAATGAGCAGTTCTTC.

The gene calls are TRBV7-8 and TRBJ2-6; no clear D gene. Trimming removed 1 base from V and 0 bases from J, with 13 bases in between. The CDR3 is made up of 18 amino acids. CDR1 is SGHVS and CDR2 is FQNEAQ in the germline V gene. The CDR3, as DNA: TGTGCCAGCAGCTTAGAGGATTGGGCCGGCTCTGGGGCCAACGTCCTGACTTTC. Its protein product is CASSLEDWAGSGANVLTF.

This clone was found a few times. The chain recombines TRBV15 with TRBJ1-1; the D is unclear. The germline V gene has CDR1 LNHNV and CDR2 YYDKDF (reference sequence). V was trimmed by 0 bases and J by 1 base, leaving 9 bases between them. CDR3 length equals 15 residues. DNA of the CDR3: TGTGCCACCAGCAGAGATGACGCAGGGAACACTGAAGCTTTCTTT. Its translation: CATSRDDAGNTEAFF.